The present TCR beta chain was sequenced within a study of cytomegalovirus exposure and HLA in healthy donors (dated by TCRdb to about 2017). Study-level background: An earlier analysis of some 600 of the donors reported 276 Gb of sequence data and 117 million unique TCR beta sequences obtained from some 170 million T cells. An early release that covered several hundred HLA-typed donors contained approximately 300 gigabases of sequencing data and some 87 million unique TCR sequences. The genetic ancestry cluster associated with self-reported Caucasian donors included roughly 84% of the roughly 400 genotyped donors. The study was designed to test whether signatures of past pathogen exposure could be identified by cataloging public T cell receptors. Using immunosequencing, the study profiled T cell repertoires from 640 or so subjects and related those repertoires to cytomegalovirus serostatus. A separate validation cohort of 100 to 150 different subjects was used in addition to the roughly 640-subject first cohort. High-throughput TCR immunosequencing, statistical association of individual TCRs with disease status, and machine learning were combined to predict cytomegalovirus infection status. A later analysis re-analyzed previously published TCR beta repertoires from roughly 630 donors and added high-resolution HLA genotyping to study TCR occurrence patterns. Rather than using new phenotypic data, the later analysis identified candidate immune exposures from TCR beta sequences and from how often those sequences occurred across donors. An earlier analysis of 587 of the donors applied high-throughput TCR beta sequencing to assess whether each TCR beta V gene segment acted as functional or pseudogenic. Donor age, sex, ethnicity and CMV serostatus were compiled alongside the repertoire data. Genome-wide SNP genotypes for about 60% of the roughly 700 donors were used in a later genetic analysis, which treated that subset as a discovery cohort. Every repertoire in the discovery cohort had been generated on one and the same sequencing platform. HLA typing covered class I and class II loci at four-digit resolution. Typing coverage differed by locus: A, B, C, DRB1 and DQB1 were typed in roughly 629-630 donors, DQA1 in about 510, DPA1 in nearly 610, and DPB1 in just under 480. Because of strong linkage in the cohort, roughly five DR-DQ haplotypes were treated as single units for association and clustering. On average, around 200,000 unique TCR beta nucleotide sequences were sequenced per donor among several hundred genotyped donors of the cohort, with roughly 18% of those sequences being non-productive. What the authors observed across the whole study: A further reported finding was that TCR beta sequences accurately predicted the HLA-A and HLA-B alleles for most subjects in the first cohort. Most TCR sequences were seen in very few donors, while some public TCRs were found in many individuals. A later analysis associated about 17,000 TCR beta sequences with specific HLA alleles at a false discovery rate of 0.05. The study gave a list of 150 to 200 TCR beta chains associated with cytomegalovirus. It was suggested by the authors that the approach could potentially be generalized to other disease states and immunological phenotypes. In an earlier analysis of some 500 of the donors, most TCR beta V segments appeared in productive rearrangements about 90% or about 30% of the time, broadly matching IMGT annotations. In a later analysis, most CMV-associated TCR beta chains were found to appear HLA-restricted, with HLA associations seemingly driven largely by CMV exposure. Cytomegalovirus status was reported to be diagnosed by the classifier with high specificity and sensitivity in both the original and validation cohorts. HLA typing was unavailable for some donors at each locus, so association tests used only the typed subset. Linkage disequilibrium might explain the correlated functional status among segregating V segments, but an unknown experimental factor could not be excluded. Sequencing depth was assumed to be roughly uniform across donors in the presence/absence analyses, though that assumption may not hold. When HLA alleles, especially DR and DQ, strongly co-occurred, TCR associations were difficult to assign to individual alleles. A group of highly shared sequence variants was considered likely to be a technical artifact of the sequencing pipeline. V-gene and J-gene trimming of TCR beta chains was associated with a missense DCLRE1C variant in a later genetic analysis, and the association was replicated in an independent cohort. CMV serostatus was the only immune exposure information available for the cohort. In vitro tests confirmed that a few of the cytomegalovirus-associated TCR beta chains recognize cytomegalovirus antigens. In a later analysis, HLA-associated TCR beta chains were found to be more clonally expanded and to have lower generation probabilities than equally common non-associated chains. Because counts were too low, 15 to 20 rarely observed V segments, including chromosome 9 orphons, were excluded from the earlier analysis of a few hundred of the donors. In a later genetic analysis, fewer N-insertions in productive TCRs were reported among donors in an Asian-associated ancestry cluster than the roughly 710-donor mean. The 87-base-pair reads could not distinguish some IMGT-functional V segments, including TRBV6-2 and TRBV6-3, so those segments were excluded. The cohort was sequenced for TCR beta chains only, and without alpha or paired-chain data the features that could be detected were limited. In a later analysis, several top co-occurrence clusters were reported to appear linked to parvovirus B19, influenza, CMV and Epstein-Barr virus. In a later analysis, TCR association rates were found to vary across HLA loci, with the most associated TCRs seen for DRB1 alleles and the fewest for HLA-C alleles.

The CDR3 holds 16 amino acids from the cysteine to the phenylalanine. The DNA shown is the 48-base CDR3, in frame from base 1. CDR1 is given as MRHNA and CDR2 as SNTAGT, both from the germline V gene. V is trimmed back by 6 bases and J by 3 bases, and the junction contains 8 bases that no gene match accounts for. Library preparation was by the immunoSEQ multiplex PCR assay. For the multiplex PCR, a mixture combining 60 forward primers for TCR Vbeta segments and 13 reverse primers for TCR Jbeta segments was used. The CDR3 region of rearranged TCR beta genes was amplified from genomic DNA by a multiplex PCR assay. The amplified TCR beta libraries were sequenced on the Illumina HiSeq System as 87-base-pair reads. The study's processing was this. In a later analysis, 77 million or so unique TCR beta chains were counted across the 500 to 700 repertoires, and roughly 9.9 million of these chains were shared by at least two donors. To remove PCR and sequencing errors, raw reads were error-corrected and collapsed into unique sequences using a nearest-neighbor algorithm that merged closely related sequences. CDR3 sequences were aligned to IMGT reference sequences to assign V, D and J gene segments. Each retained sequence needed at least a six-nucleotide match to both a V gene segment and a J gene segment. Rearrangements were called productive when the CDR3 lacked stop codons and stayed in frame with V and J; all others were non-productive. CDR3 was defined according to IMGT convention as the region running from the second conserved V-encoded cysteine to the conserved J-encoded phenylalanine. The earlier analysis of more than 450 of the donors excluded sequences that lacked an unambiguous match to a single V gene segment. An earlier analysis of approximately 590 of the donors classified V segments as functional when productive rearrangements were above 56.7% and as segregating when the standard deviation between donors was above 5%. To diagnose cytomegalovirus status from the catalog of TCR beta chain sequences, a statistical classification framework was built. In a later analysis, V and J genes were assigned by comparing TCR nucleotide sequences against IMGT/GENE-DB human TR gene sequences. The TCRdist pipeline was used in a later analysis to assign CDR3 sequences and most-parsimonious VDJ recombination scenarios. In a later analysis, each TCR beta chain was defined by its CDR3 amino acid sequence together with its V-gene family, and reads without a unique V-gene family were excluded. As a way to deal with suspected cross-contamination and a sequencing artifact, a later analysis dropped approximately 590 nucleotide sequences that were highly shared and had low generation probability. In a later analysis, a clonal expansion index was calculated for each public chain from normalized within-repertoire ranks of inferred template counts. In a later analysis, generation probabilities were computed with a VDJ recombination model fitted to out-of-frame rearrangements, and the resulting probabilities were checked against IGoR. Hypergeometric tests were used in a later analysis to score TCR-TCR, TCR-HLA and TCR-CMV co-occurrence, with a repertoire-size bias correction applied to the TCR pairs. A later analysis estimated false discovery rates by permuting HLA or CMV assignments 20 times. In a later analysis, co-occurring TCRs were grouped with DBSCAN, and TCRdist sequence similarity was added when clustering was performed within HLA-allele-positive subsets. Repertoires with fewer than 30,000 or more than 120,000 public chains were left out of co-occurrence clustering, as were a few repertoires with anomalous nucleotide sharing. The immuneACCESS repertoire file appears here via TCRdb, limited to in-frame rearrangements. These files lack a portion of the clones; in checked studies, under half of the deficit traces to unresolved V genes, and the cause of the others is not known. Clone size and the V and J calls come from that table; the DNA yielded D and trimming. This sample comprises around 100,000 clones, 60% to 75% of them detected only once. The ten largest clones capture around 9.3% of the sample.

The cohort comprised 550 to 700 healthy bone marrow donors. At the time of sampling, all cohort members were nominally healthy, though unrecorded immune exposures were likely present. The donor tested CMV seronegative, placing the donor among the 300 to 450 seronegative members of the cohort. A peripheral blood sample was collected from each donor, and TCR beta sequencing was performed on peripheral blood mononuclear cells. The Qiagen DNeasy Blood Extraction Kit was used to extract genomic DNA from the blood cell samples. As to this clone: Its binding antigen is unknown. Base quality data are lacking; no much larger clone is found one base away.

This receptor was taken from a man aged 45 to 65 in good health and CMV-seronegative. The chain is encoded by TRBV6-4 joined to TRBJ2-6, and 7 bases in between align with TRBD1. The sample comprised PBMCs. The CDR3 region reads CASSPDRALGANVLTF. In nucleotide form, the sequence is TGTGCCAGCAGCCCCGACAGGGCCCTTGGGGCCAACGTCCTGACTTTC.